This TCR beta chain was identified during a study of blood T cells in healthy people across ages. Combining a sample-barcoded 5' primer with a J-beta primer mix, a second PCR ran for 7 to 11 cycles. TCRdb redid the calling of the 5' RACE reads with MiXCR, one entry per CDR3 protein. The table records about 1,600,000 distinct CDR3 sequences, roughly 40% of them present only once. This clonotype has a single count. Extractions gave at least 6 micrograms of total RNA per sample. The V end lost 1 base, the J end lost 4 bases, and 10 bases lay between the germline ends. CDR1 is MNHNS, CDR2 SASEGT, per germline. The CDR3 runs to 14 residues.

The sequence was obtained from a woman aged 18-29 years in good health. The sample consisted of blood. The gene calls are TRBV6-1 and TRBJ1-2; D is ambiguous. CDR3 sequence: CASSEVQDTYGYTF. CDR3 DNA sequence: TGTGCCAGCAGTGAAGTTCAAGACACCTATGGCTACACCTTC.